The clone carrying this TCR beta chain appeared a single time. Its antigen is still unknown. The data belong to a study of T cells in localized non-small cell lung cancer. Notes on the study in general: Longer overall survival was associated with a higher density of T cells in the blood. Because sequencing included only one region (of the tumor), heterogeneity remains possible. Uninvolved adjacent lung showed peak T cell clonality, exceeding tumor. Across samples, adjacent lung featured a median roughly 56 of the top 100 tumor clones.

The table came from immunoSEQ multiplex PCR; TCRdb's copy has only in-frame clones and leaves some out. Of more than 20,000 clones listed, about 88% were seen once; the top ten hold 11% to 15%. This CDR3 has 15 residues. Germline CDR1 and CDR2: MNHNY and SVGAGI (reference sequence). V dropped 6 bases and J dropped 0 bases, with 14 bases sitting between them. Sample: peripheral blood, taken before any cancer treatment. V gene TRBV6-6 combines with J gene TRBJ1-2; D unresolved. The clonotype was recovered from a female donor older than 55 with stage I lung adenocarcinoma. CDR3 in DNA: TGTGCCAGCAGGATTAACCCATTTACTAACTATGGCTACACCTTC. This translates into CASRINPFTNYGYTF.